This is a list of T cell receptor beta chains from one sample in a study of blood T cell repertoires in COVID-19. Repertoires were generated with immunoSEQ multiplex PCR, while TCRdb's copy carries only in-frame clones and drops some. Of some 150,000 clones in the sample, 81% were seen once. The sample comprised peripheral blood. These receptor sequences come from a human donor with acute or convalescent COVID-19. The donor label of this sample is uncertain. Both conserved end residues are part of each CDR3. D genes are given only for firm matches. Size values are once, few and many counts, or a class for expanded clones, and some rows have none.

>TRBV14|-|-|TRBJ2-1
CASSGSGNNEQFF
TGTGCCAGCAGCGGTAGCGGAAACAATGAGCAGTTCTTC
>TRBV4-1|TRBD1|-|TRBJ2-5
CASSRDRVSETQYF
TGCGCCAGCAGCCGGGACAGGGTGTCTGAGACCCAGTACTTC
>TRBV18|-|-|TRBJ1-5
CASSPLQGNQPQHF
TGTGCCAGCTCACCCCTCCAGGGCAATCAGCCCCAGCATTTT
>TRBV6-1|TRBD1|few|TRBJ1-1
CASSEYRGNTEAFF
TGTGCCAGCAGTGAATACAGGGGGAACACTGAAGCTTTCTTT
>TRBV6-5|-|-|TRBJ2-2
CASSYSQVETGELFF
TGTGCCAGCAGTTACTCACAGGTGGAAACCGGGGAGCTGTTTTTT
>TRBV29-1|-|-|TRBJ1-2
CSVRQREDYGYTF
TGCAGCGTTCGGCAGAGGGAAGACTATGGCTACACCTTC
>TRBV12-3/TRBV12-4|-|-|TRBJ1-2
CASSLNQQGYTF
TGTGCCAGCAGTTTAAACCAACAAGGCTACACCTTC
>TRBV3-1/TRBV3-2|-|-|TRBJ1-4
CASSFGERKVLFF
TGTGCCAGCAGCTTTGGCGAGAGGAAGGTGCTGTTTTTT
>TRBV11-2|TRBD2|-|TRBJ2-2
CASSPLAGGNTGELFF
TGTGCCAGCAGCCCTCTAGCGGGGGGTAACACCGGGGAGCTGTTTTTT
>TRBV18|-|-|TRBJ2-4
CASSPDSANIQYF
TGTGCCAGCTCACCCGACTCTGCCAACATTCAGTACTTC
>TRBV15|TRBD1|once|TRBJ1-2
CAIRDREAGDYGYTF
TGTGCCATTCGGGACAGGGAGGCCGGAGACTATGGCTACACCTTC
>TRBV29-1|-|few|TRBJ1-6
CSVEDRGRALHF
TGCAGCGTTGAAGATAGGGGGAGAGCCCTCCACTTT
>TRBV29-1|-|-|TRBJ1-1
CSGQKGPEYEAFF
TGCAGCGGCCAAAAGGGGCCGGAGTATGAAGCTTTCTTT
>TRBV5-1|TRBD1|once|TRBJ1-1
CASSSGQATEAFF
TGCGCCAGCAGCTCGGGACAGGCCACTGAAGCTTTCTTT
>TRBV19|TRBD1|once|TRBJ1-4
CASNLQGYSEKLFF
TGTGCCAGTAATTTACAGGGGTACAGTGAAAAACTGTTTTTT
>TRBV5-1|TRBD1|-|TRBJ2-5
CASSPGTGQETQYF
TGCGCCAGCAGCCCCGGGACAGGACAGGAGACCCAGTACTTC
>TRBV27|TRBD2|-|TRBJ2-3
CASSSLTSGVEDTQYF
TGTGCCAGCAGTTCTCTGACTAGCGGGGTGGAAGATACGCAGTATTTT
>TRBV5-1|-|-|TRBJ1-1
CASKGGGAAYTEAFF
TGCGCCAGCAAAGGGGGGGGCGCAGCGTACACTGAAGCTTTCTTT
>TRBV7-9|-|few|TRBJ1-1
CASSLDQGLNTEAFF
TGTGCCAGCAGCTTAGACCAGGGCCTTAACACTGAAGCTTTCTTT
>TRBV10-1|-|-|TRBJ1-5
CASSAGKNQPQHF
TGCGCCAGCAGTGCAGGTAAGAATCAGCCCCAGCATTTT
>TRBV30|-|-|TRBJ1-2
CAWSVAGAGYTF
TGTGCCTGGAGTGTAGCAGGGGCGGGCTACACCTTC
>TRBV7-9|-|medium-sized|TRBJ1-1
CASLSTGGTEAFF
TGTGCCAGTTTGAGTACGGGGGGGACTGAAGCTTTCTTT
>TRBV29-1|-|-|TRBJ1-2
CSVEGEGYYGYTF
TGCAGCGTTGAAGGGGAGGGGTACTATGGCTACACCTTC
>TRBV2|-|-|TRBJ1-3
CASLTGLSGNTIYF
TGTGCCAGCCTCACAGGGCTCTCTGGAAACACCATATATTTT
>TRBV19|TRBD2|-|TRBJ2-3
CASSIKGGGTDTQYF
TGTGCCAGTAGTATTAAGGGAGGGGGCACAGATACGCAGTATTTT
>TRBV24-1|TRBD1|-|TRBJ2-5
CATSEPGQAAQETQYF
TGTGCCACCAGCGAACCGGGACAGGCAGCACAAGAGACCCAGTACTTC
>TRBV2|-|-|TRBJ1-5
CASSVGQPSNQPQHF
TGTGCCAGCAGTGTGGGCCAGCCGAGCAATCAGCCCCAGCATTTT
>TRBV9|-|-|TRBJ1-2
CASSVGQRSNYGYTF
TGTGCCAGCAGCGTAGGACAGCGATCTAACTATGGCTACACCTTC
>TRBV4-1|TRBD1|-|TRBJ1-5
CASSPGQGFNQPQHF
TGCGCCAGCAGCCCTGGACAGGGGTTCAATCAGCCCCAGCATTTT
>TRBV30|-|-|TRBJ1-2
CAWSKRVQANYGYTF
TGTGCCTGGAGTAAGAGGGTTCAAGCTAACTATGGCTACACCTTC
>TRBV2|TRBD1|-|TRBJ1-1
CASSGDRRTEAFF
TGTGCCAGCAGCGGGGACAGGCGAACTGAAGCTTTCTTT
>TRBV19|TRBD1|-|TRBJ1-5
CASSTTGQGRGNQPQHF
TGTGCCAGTAGTACTACGGGACAGGGACGAGGCAATCAGCCCCAGCATTTT
>TRBV19|-|-|TRBJ1-6
CASSMGPGGYNSPLHF
TGTGCCAGTAGTATGGGACCGGGAGGCTATAATTCACCCCTCCACTTT
>TRBV7-2|TRBD1|once|TRBJ2-7
CASSPPGQAYEQYF
TGTGCCAGCAGCCCGCCGGGACAGGCCTACGAGCAGTACTTC
>TRBV6-5|TRBD1|few|TRBJ2-7
CASTLTGTGTHEQYF
TGTGCCAGCACCCTAACCGGGACAGGTACCCACGAGCAGTACTTC
>TRBV2|-|-|TRBJ1-1
CASTGNTEAFF
TGTGCCAGCACAGGGAACACTGAAGCTTTCTTT
>TRBV6-5|-|-|TRBJ1-2
CASSPTSGGIAGYTF
TGTGCCAGCAGTCCGACCAGCGGAGGGATCGCAGGCTACACCTTC
>TRBV24-1|-|-|TRBJ1-6
CATSDGHRADSPLHF
TGTGCCACCAGTGATGGACACCGGGCGGATTCACCCCTCCACTTT
>TRBV11-2|-|-|TRBJ1-3
CASSLGAFSGNTIYF
TGTGCCAGCAGCTTAGGAGCCTTCTCTGGAAACACCATATATTTT
>TRBV19|-|-|TRBJ1-1
CASRVMGGTEAFF
TGTGCCAGTAGGGTAATGGGGGGCACTGAAGCTTTCTTT
>TRBV5-6|-|once|TRBJ1-1
CASSLGQTEAFF
TGTGCCAGCAGCTTGGGACAGACTGAAGCTTTCTTT